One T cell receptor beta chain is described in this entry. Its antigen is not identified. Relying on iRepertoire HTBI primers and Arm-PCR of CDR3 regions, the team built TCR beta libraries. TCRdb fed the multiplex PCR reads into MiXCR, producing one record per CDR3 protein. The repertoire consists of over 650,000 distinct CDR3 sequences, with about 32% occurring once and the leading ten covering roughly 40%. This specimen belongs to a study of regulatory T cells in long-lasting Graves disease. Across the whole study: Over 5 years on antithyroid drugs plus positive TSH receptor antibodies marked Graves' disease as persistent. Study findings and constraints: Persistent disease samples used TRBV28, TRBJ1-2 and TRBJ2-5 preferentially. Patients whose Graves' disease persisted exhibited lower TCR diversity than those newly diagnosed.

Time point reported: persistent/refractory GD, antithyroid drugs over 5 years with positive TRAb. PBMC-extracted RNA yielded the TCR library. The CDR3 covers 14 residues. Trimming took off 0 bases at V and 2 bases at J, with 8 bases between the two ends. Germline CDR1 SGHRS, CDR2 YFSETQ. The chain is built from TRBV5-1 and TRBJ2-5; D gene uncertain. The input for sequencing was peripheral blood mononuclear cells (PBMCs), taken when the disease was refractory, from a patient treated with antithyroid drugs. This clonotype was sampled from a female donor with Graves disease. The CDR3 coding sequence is TGCGCCAGCAGCTTGGTTCTGCGTCAAGAGACCCAGTACTTC. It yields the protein CASSLVLRQETQYF.